This T cell receptor (beta chain) was captured in a study of PD-1 blockade in classical Hodgkin lymphoma. Study overall: Each patient was given nivolumab 3 mg/kg through a vein every 2 weeks.

The CDR3 has 16 amino acids. V lost 0 bases to trimming and J lost 7 bases, with 17 bases between them. In germline, CDR1 is SGHRS, CDR2 YFSETQ. Sequencing was performed with immunoSEQ multiplex PCR; in TCRdb, only in-frame clones are kept and a portion is missing. Among 9,500 to 10,000 clones listed, 80% to 95% were seen once. Every single patient, without exception, relapsed after autologous stem cell transplantation, and brentuximab vedotin exposure varied. Study-wide results and caveats: Prior therapy or disease activity may underlie the repertoire differences, whose causes remain undefined. Reports indicated that newly diagnosed patients had lower baseline TCR diversity than healthy donors did. Significantly greater TCR diversity emerged by C4D1 in CD4+ cells but not CD8+ cells.

This clone was seen only once. Its antigen is not known. Specimen: peripheral blood mononuclear cells (PBMCs), collected at baseline. The origin of this receptor is a human donor with classical Hodgkin lymphoma. This chain joins TRBV5-1 and TRBJ2-1; D possibly uses TRBD1 or TRBD2 (5 bases each). DNA for the CDR3: TGCGCCAGCAGCTTGGCCAGGAACGGGGCTCAAAATGAGCAGTTCTTC. Translating it yields CASSLARNGAQNEQFF.